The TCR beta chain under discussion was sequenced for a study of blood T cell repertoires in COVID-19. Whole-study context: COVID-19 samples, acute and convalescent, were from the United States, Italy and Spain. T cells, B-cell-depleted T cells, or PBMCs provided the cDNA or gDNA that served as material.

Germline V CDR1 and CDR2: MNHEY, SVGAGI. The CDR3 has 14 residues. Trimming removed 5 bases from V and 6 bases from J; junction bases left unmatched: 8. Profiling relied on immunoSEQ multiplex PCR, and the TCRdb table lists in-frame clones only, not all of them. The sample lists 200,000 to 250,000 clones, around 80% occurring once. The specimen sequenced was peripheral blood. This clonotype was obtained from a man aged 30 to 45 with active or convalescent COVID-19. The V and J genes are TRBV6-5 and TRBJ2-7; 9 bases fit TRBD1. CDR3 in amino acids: CASSHRDRVSEQYF. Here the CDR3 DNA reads TGTGCCAGCAGTCACCGGGACAGGGTCTCCGAGCAGTACTTC.